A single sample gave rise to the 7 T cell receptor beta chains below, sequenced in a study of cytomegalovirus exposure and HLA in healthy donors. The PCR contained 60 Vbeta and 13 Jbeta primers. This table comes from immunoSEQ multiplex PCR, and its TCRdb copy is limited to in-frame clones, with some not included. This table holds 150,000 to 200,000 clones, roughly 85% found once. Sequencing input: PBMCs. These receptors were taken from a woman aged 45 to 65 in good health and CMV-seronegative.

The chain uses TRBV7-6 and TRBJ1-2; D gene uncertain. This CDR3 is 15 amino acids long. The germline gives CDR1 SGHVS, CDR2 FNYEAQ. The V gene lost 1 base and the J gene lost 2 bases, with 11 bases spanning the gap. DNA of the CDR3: TGTGCCAGCAGCTTAGATTCCGGTTACAACTATGGCTACACCTTC. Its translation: CASSLDSGYNYGYTF.

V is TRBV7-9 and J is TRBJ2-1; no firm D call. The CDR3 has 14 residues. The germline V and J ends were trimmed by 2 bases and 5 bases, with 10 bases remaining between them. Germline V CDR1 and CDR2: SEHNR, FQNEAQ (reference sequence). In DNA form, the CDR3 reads TGTGCCAGCAGCTTACTCACACCAAACAATGAGCAGTTCTTC. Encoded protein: CASSLLTPNNEQFF.

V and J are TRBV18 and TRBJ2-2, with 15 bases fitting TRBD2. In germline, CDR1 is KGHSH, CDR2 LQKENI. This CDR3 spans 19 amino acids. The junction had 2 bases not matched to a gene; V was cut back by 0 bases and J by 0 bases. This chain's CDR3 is CASSPPGLAGGSNTGELFF. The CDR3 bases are TGTGCCAGCTCACCACCGGGACTAGCGGGAGGATCGAACACCGGGGAGCTGTTTTTT.

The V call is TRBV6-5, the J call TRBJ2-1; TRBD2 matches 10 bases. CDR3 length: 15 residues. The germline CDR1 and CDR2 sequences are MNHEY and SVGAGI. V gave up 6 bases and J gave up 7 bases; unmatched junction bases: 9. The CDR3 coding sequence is TGTGCCAGCAGAGGAGTGGCTAGCGGGAGAAATGAGCAGTTCTTC. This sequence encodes CASRGVASGRNEQFF.

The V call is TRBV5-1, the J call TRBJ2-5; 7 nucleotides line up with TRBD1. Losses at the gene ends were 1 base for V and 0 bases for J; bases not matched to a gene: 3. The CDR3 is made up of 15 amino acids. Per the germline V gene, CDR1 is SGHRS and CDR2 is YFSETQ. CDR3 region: CASSLTGAYQETQYF. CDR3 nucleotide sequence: TGCGCCAGCAGCTTGACAGGGGCGTACCAAGAGACCCAGTACTTC.

CDR3 sequence (DNA): TGTGCCAGCAGCTTAGGTAGCGGGAGGGATACGCAGTATTTT. Encoded protein: CASSLGSGRDTQYF. The chain uses TRBV7-9 and TRBJ2-3; 10 nucleotides line up with TRBD2. The CDR3 is 14 residues long. V dropped 1 base and J dropped 6; count of bases not matched to a gene: 1. Germline values: CDR1 SEHNR, CDR2 FQNEAQ (reference sequence).

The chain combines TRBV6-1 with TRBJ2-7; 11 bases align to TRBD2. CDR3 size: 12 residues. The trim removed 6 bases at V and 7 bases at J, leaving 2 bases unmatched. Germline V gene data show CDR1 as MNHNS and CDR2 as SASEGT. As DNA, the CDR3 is TGTGCCAGCAGGGCTAGCGGGGGGGAGCAGTACTTC. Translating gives CASRASGGEQYF.